The 8 T cell receptor beta chains below come from one sample, sequenced in a study of cytomegalovirus exposure and HLA in healthy donors. Produced via immunoSEQ multiplex PCR; TCRdb's table is partial and in-frame only. The table shows fewer than 250,000 clones, with approximately 88% occurring only once. The sample taken for sequencing was PBMCs. The receptor set was obtained from a woman aged 30 to 39 in good health and CMV-seropositive.

CDR3 DNA sequence: TGCAGCGTTCGGGCAGGGGAATGGAGCGAGCAGTACTTC. Its protein is CSVRAGEWSEQYF. The chain has TRBV29-1 and TRBJ2-7; possible D gene TRBD1, 6 bases. Germline CDR1 reads SQVTM; CDR2 reads ANQGSEA. The CDR3 is 13 amino acids. V gave up 5 bases and J gave up 6 bases, with 17 bases separating them.

V gene TRBV4-2 combines with J gene TRBJ2-7; possible D gene TRBD2, 6 bases. V was cut by 3 bases and J by 3 bases, with 18 bases left in between. Germline CDR1 and CDR2: LGHNA and YNFKEQ. The CDR3 length is 16 residues. CDR3 bases: TGTGCCAGCAGCCAGGAGGGACTCGAAAAGGACTACGAGCAGTACTTC. Translating gives CASSQEGLEKDYEQYF.

V is TRBV5-6 and J is TRBJ1-4, with D possibly TRBD1 on 5 matching bases. V was shortened by 1 base and J by 5 bases, with 12 bases between the two germline ends. Germline CDR1 SGHDT, CDR2 YYEEEE. This CDR3 spans 15 amino acids. The CDR3 DNA reads as TGTGCCAGCAGCTTGAGGGGCCGCCGGAATGAAAAACTGTTTTTT. Translating gives CASSLRGRRNEKLFF.

This chain links TRBV14 with TRBJ2-7, with TRBD2 matching over 7 bases. The CDR3 is 14 residues long. Germline CDR1 reads SGHDN; CDR2 reads FVKESK. J was trimmed by 0 bases and V by 4 bases; bases with no gene match: 3. As DNA, the CDR3 is TGTGCCAGCAGCCTAAGGACTAGCTCCTACGAGCAGTACTTC. This translates into CASSLRTSSYEQYF. The complete variable domain, with remaining parts taken from reference TRBV14 and TRBJ2-7, reads EAGVTQFPSHSVIEKGQTVTLRCDPISGHDNLYWYRRVMGKEIKFLLHFVKESKQDESGMPNNRFLAERTGGTYSTLKVQPAELEDSGVYFCASSLRTSSYEQYFGPGTRLTVT.

Only one count was recorded for this clone. This chain uses TRBV7-2 with TRBJ2-7; 7 bases agree with TRBD2. The V gene's germline CDR1 is SGHTA and CDR2 FQGNSA. Trimming cost V 2 bases and J 3 bases; bases outside gene matches: 13. This CDR3 contains 17 residues. The DNA of the CDR3 is TGTGCCAGCAGCTTAAGGGACGATAGCGGGTTCAACTACGAGCAGTACTTC. This encodes CASSLRDDSGFNYEQYF. Full variable domain (remainder filled in from reference TRBV7-2 and TRBJ2-7): GAGVSQSPSNKVTEKGKDVELRCDPISGHTALYWYRQSLGQGLEFLIYFQGNSAPDKSGLPSDRFSAERTGGSVSTLTIQRTQQEDSAVYLCASSLRDDSGFNYEQYFGPGTRLTVT.

The chain links TRBV5-1 to TRBJ1-1; D gene uncertain. Germline CDR1 and CDR2: SGHRS and YFSETQ. V lost 7 bases and J 0 bases, leaving 16 bases between the germline ends. CDR3 size: 15 residues. The CDR3 region is CASGSGGRMNTEAFF. CDR3 DNA: TGCGCCAGCGGGAGTGGCGGCCGTATGAACACTGAAGCTTTCTTT.

This clone was counted once. This chain links TRBV14 with TRBJ2-1, with 7 bases lining up with TRBD2. From germline, CDR1 is SGHDN and CDR2 FVKESK. This CDR3 is built from 15 residues. V dropped 0 bases and J dropped 4; count of bases not matched to a gene: 3. This CDR3 is CASSQDASGYNEQFF. CDR3 DNA: TGTGCCAGCAGCCAAGATGCTAGCGGATACAATGAGCAGTTCTTC.

V is TRBV6-5 and J is TRBJ2-3, with 11 bases lining up with TRBD2. Germline CDR1 and CDR2: MNHEY and SVGAGI. J was trimmed by 2 bases and V by 6 bases; bases with no gene match: 4. This CDR3 comprises 15 residues. Written as DNA, the CDR3 is TGTGCCAGCAGCACGACTAGCGGGAACACAGATACGCAGTATTTT. Its protein is CASSTTSGNTDTQYF.